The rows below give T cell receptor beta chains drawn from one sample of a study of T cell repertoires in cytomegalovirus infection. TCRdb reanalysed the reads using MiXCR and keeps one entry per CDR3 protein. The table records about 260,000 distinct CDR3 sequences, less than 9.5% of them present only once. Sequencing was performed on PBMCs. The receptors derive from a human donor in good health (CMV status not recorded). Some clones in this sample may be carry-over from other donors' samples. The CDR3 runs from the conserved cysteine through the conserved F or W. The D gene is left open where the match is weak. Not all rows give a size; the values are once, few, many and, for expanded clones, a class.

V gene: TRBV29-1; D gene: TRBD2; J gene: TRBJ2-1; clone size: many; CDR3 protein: CSCTTSGGTYSEQFF; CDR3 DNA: TGCAGCTGTACTACTAGCGGCGGGACGTACAGTGAGCAGTTCTTC
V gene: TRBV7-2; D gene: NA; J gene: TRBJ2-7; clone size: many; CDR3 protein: CASSLGEFEQYF; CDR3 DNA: TGTGCCAGCAGCTTAGGGGAGTTTGAGCAGTACTTC
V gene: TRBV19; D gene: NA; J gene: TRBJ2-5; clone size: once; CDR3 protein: CASTNGAGTKAETQYF; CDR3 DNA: TGTGCCAGTACCAATGGCGCGGGGACAAAGGCTGAGACCCAGTACTTC
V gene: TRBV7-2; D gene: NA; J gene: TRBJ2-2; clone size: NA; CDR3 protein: CASSLAHTTGELFF; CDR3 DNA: TGTGCCAGCAGCTTAGCGCACACCACCGGGGAGCTGTTTTTT
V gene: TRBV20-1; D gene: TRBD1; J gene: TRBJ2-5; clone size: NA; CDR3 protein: CSARWDRVETQYF; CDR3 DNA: TGCAGTGCCCGATGGGACAGGGTCGAGACCCAGTACTTC
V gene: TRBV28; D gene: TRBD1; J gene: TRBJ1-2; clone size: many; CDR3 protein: CASSPRDRGGYGYTF; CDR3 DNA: TGTGCCAGCAGTCCACGTGACAGGGGGGGCTATGGCTACACCTTC
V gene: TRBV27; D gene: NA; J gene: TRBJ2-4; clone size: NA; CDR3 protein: CASSSPGLAKNIQYF; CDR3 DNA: TGTGCCAGCAGTTCCCCCGGTCTAGCCAAAAACATTCAGTACTTC
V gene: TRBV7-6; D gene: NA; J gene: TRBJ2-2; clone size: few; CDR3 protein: CASRGQTNTGELFF; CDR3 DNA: TGTGCCAGCAGAGGACAGACCAACACCGGGGAGCTGTTTTTT
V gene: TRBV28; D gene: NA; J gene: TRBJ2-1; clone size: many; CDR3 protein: CASSFGDRPYNEQFF; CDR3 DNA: TGTGCCAGCAGTTTCGGGGATCGACCTTACAATGAGCAGTTCTTC
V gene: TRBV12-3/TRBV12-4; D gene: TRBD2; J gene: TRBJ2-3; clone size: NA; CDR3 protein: CASSLTLAGTDTQYF; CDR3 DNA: TGTGCCAGCAGTTTAACACTAGCGGGCACAGATACGCAGTATTTT
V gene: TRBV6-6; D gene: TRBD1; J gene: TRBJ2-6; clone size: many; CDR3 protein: CASSYSGQFSTFSGANVLTF; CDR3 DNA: TGTGCCAGCAGTTACTCGGGACAGTTTAGTACCTTCTCTGGGGCCAACGTCCTGACTTTC
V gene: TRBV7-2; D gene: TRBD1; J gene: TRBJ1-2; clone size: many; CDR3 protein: CASSLGGQGMKGYTF; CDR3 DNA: TGTGCCAGCAGCTTGGGGGGACAGGGGATGAAAGGCTACACCTTC
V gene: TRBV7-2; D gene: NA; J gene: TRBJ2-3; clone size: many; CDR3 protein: CASSLDPQRGTQYF; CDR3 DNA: TGTGCCAGCAGCTTAGACCCCCAAAGGGGTACGCAGTATTTT
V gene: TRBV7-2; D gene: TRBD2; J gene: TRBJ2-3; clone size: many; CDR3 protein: CASSLALGGGLSDTQYF; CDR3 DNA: TGTGCCAGCAGCTTAGCGTTGGGCGGGGGGCTCTCAGATACGCAGTATTTT
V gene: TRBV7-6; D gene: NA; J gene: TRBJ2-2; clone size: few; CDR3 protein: CASSLADVAGELFF; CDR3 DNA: TGTGCCAGCAGCTTAGCGGACGTGGCCGGGGAGCTGTTTTTT
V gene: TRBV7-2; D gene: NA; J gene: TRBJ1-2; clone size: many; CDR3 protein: CASSSWDSGYTF; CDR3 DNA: TGTGCCAGCAGCTCATGGGATTCAGGCTACACCTTC
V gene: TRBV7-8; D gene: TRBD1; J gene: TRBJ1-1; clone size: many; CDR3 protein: CASSSNGQGIAEAFF; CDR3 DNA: TGTGCCAGCAGCTCCAATGGACAGGGGATTGCTGAAGCTTTCTTT
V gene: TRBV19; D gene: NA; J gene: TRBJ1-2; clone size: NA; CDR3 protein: CASRQLYGYTF; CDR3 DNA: TGTGCCAGTAGACAACTCTATGGCTACACCTTC
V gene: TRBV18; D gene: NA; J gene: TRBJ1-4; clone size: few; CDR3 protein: CASSPMADEAKLFF; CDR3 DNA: TGTGCCAGCTCACCCATGGCGGACGAGGCTAAACTGTTTTTT
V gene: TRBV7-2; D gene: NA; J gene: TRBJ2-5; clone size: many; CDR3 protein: CASSPATGSQETQYF; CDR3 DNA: TGTGCCAGCAGCCCAGCAACGGGGAGCCAAGAGACCCAGTACTTC
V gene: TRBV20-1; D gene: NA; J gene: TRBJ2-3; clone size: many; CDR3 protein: CSAQGGTGRGFTDTQYF; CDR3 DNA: TGCAGTGCCCAAGGGGGTACGGGGAGGGGATTCACAGATACGCAGTATTTT
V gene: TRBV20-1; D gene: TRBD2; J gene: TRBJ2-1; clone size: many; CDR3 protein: CSAGGLAGSLGVF; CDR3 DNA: TGCAGTGCTGGAGGACTAGCGGGCTCCCTTGGGGTCTTC
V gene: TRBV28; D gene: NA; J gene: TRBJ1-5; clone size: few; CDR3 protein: CASIGTRASPQPQHF; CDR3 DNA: TGTGCCAGCATTGGGACACGGGCGTCCCCACAGCCCCAGCATTTT
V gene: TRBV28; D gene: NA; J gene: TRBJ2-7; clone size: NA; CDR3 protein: CASSFGSGVGLGDSYEQYF; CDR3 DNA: TGTGCCAGCAGTTTTGGGTCGGGAGTGGGCCTAGGGGACAGCTACGAGCAGTACTTC
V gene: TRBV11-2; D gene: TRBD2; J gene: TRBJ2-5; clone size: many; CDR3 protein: CASSLGTSGGAKYF; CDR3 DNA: TGTGCCAGCAGCTTAGGGACTAGCGGGGGAGCGAAGTACTTC
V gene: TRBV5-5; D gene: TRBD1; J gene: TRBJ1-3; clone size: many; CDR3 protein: CASLVTGDSGNTIYF; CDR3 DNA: TGTGCCAGCCTTGTGACAGGGGATTCTGGAAACACCATATATTTT
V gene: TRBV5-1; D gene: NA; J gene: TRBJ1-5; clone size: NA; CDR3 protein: CASSLDNYSNQPQHF; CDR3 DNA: TGCGCCAGCAGCTTGGATAACTATAGCAATCAGCCCCAGCATTTT
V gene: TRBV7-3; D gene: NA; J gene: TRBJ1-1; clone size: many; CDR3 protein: CASSLNGRADEAFF; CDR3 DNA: TGTGCCAGCAGCTTAAATGGCAGGGCGGATGAAGCTTTCTTT
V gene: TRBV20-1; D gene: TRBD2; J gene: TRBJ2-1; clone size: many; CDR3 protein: CSAERGRENEQFF; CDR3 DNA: TGCAGTGCTGAGCGGGGGCGAGAAAATGAGCAGTTCTTC
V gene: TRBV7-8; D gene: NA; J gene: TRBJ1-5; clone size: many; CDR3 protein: CASSSRRAVRNQPQHF; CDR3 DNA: TGTGCCAGCAGCTCTAGAAGGGCGGTGAGGAATCAGCCCCAGCATTTT
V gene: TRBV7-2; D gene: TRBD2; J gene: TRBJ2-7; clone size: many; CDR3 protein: CASSPSWGGRNEQYF; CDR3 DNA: TGTGCCAGCAGCCCATCTTGGGGGGGGAGGAACGAGCAGTACTTC
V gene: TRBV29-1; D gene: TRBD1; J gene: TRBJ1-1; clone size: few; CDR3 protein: CSVQNFRDSPTEAFF; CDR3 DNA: TGCAGCGTTCAAAATTTCCGGGACAGTCCGACTGAAGCTTTCTTT
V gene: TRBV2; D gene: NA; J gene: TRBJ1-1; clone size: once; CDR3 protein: CASSPAAGESGMNTEAFF; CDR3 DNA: TGTGCCAGCAGCCCCGCCGCAGGGGAGTCGGGGATGAACACTGAAGCTTTCTTT
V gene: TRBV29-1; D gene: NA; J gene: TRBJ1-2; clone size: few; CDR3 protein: CSVDSTASPYGYTF; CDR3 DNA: TGCAGCGTTGACTCGACAGCGTCTCCCTATGGCTACACCTTC
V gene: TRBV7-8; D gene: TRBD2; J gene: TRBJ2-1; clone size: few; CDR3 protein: CASRSIAGGPYNEQFF; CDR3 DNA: TGTGCCAGCAGGTCTATAGCGGGGGGGCCCTACAATGAGCAGTTCTTC
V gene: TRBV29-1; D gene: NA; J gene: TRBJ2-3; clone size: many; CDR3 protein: CSVVGIAAGDTQYF; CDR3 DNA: TGCAGCGTTGTGGGGATAGCGGCGGGGGATACGCAGTATTTT